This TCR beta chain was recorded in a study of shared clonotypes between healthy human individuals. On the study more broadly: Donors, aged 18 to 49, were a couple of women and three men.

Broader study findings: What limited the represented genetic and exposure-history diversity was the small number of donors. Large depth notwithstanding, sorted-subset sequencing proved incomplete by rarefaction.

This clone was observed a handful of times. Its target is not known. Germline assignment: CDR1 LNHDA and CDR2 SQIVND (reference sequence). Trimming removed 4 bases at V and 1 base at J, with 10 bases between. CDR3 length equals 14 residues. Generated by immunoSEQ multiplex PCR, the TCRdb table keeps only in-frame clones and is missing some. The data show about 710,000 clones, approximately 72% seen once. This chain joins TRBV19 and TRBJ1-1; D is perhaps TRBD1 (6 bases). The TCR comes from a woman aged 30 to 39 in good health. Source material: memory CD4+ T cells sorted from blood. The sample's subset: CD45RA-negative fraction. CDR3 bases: TGTGCCAGTAGTAAGAGGACAGAGAACACTGAAGCTTTCTTT. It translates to CASSKRTENTEAFF.